The rows below give T cell receptor beta chains drawn from one sample of a study of blood T cells in healthy people across ages. From the 5' RACE reads, TCRdb called clonotypes with MiXCR, one entry per CDR3 protein. Of 1,800,000 or so distinct CDR3 sequences in the sample, 39% are singletons; the top ten hold roughly 23%. The sample was blood. These receptors were obtained from a human donor in good health. Each CDR3 is given with its conserved first and last residue. D genes are given only for firm matches. Only part of the rows carry a size: once, few, many, or a class if the clone is expanded.

length: 15
V: TRBV29-1
D: .
J: TRBJ1-2
size: few
DNA: TGCAGCGTTGATTCTTATCGGGACATAAACTATGGCTACACCTTC
CDR3: CSVDSYRDINYGYTF

length: 14
V: TRBV9
D: TRBD1
J: TRBJ1-3
size: few
DNA: TGTGCCAGCAGCGTAGGACAGGGGGCAAACACCATATATTTT
CDR3: CASSVGQGANTIYF

length: 16
V: TRBV20-1
D: .
J: TRBJ1-5
size: .
DNA: TGCAGTGCTAGAGATCCAGGGTTCTCGGGCAATCAGCCCCAGCATTTT
CDR3: CSARDPGFSGNQPQHF

length: 14
V: TRBV20-1
D: .
J: TRBJ1-1
size: .
DNA: TGCAGTGCTCCCCCTGGGGTGTTGGGCACTGAAGCTTTCTTT
CDR3: CSAPPGVLGTEAFF

length: 16
V: TRBV10-3
D: TRBD1
J: TRBJ2-1
size: .
DNA: TGTGCCATCAGGGGGACAGGACTTCCCTCCTACAATGAGCAGTTCTTC
CDR3: CAIRGTGLPSYNEQFF

length: 17
V: TRBV6-2/TRBV6-3
D: TRBD2
J: TRBJ2-1
size: many
DNA: TGTGCCAGCAGTTACTCCCCCCCAAGCGGGGCCTACAATGAGCAGTTCTTC
CDR3: CASSYSPPSGAYNEQFF

length: 17
V: TRBV18
D: TRBD1
J: TRBJ1-4
size: few
DNA: TGTGCCAGCTCGACGGGATACTTCGGACAGGGAAATGAAAAACTGTTTTTT
CDR3: CASSTGYFGQGNEKLFF

length: 14
V: TRBV4-3
D: .
J: TRBJ2-7
size: .
DNA: TGCGCCAGCAGCCAAGAAAGCCATTCCTACGAGCAGTACTTC
CDR3: CASSQESHSYEQYF

length: 16
V: TRBV4-3
D: TRBD2
J: TRBJ2-3
size: .
DNA: TGCGCCAGCAGCCGGCGACTAGCGGGGCATCCAGATACGCAGTATTTT
CDR3: CASSRRLAGHPDTQYF

length: 14
V: TRBV7-6
D: .
J: TRBJ2-3
size: .
DNA: TGTGCCAGCAGCTACGGGAAGCAGTCAGATACGCAGTATTTT
CDR3: CASSYGKQSDTQYF

length: 12
V: TRBV4-3
D: TRBD1
J: TRBJ2-5
size: .
DNA: TGCGCCAGCAGCCAACCGGGACAGGGTCTGTACTTC
CDR3: CASSQPGQGLYF

length: 15
V: TRBV15
D: .
J: TRBJ2-7
size: once
DNA: TGTGCCACCAGCAGAGAGCGGACACTACCCTACGAGCAGTACTTC
CDR3: CATSRERTLPYEQYF

length: 19
V: TRBV6-2/TRBV6-3
D: TRBD1
J: TRBJ2-4
size: .
DNA: TGTGCCAGCAGGAACCGGGACAGGGACTACCTGGCAGCCAAAAACATTCAGTACTTC
CDR3: CASRNRDRDYLAAKNIQYF

length: 15
V: TRBV29-1
D: TRBD2
J: TRBJ2-5
size: .
DNA: TGCAGCGTTGAAGGAATAGCGGGGGGGACAGAGACCCAGTACTTC
CDR3: CSVEGIAGGTETQYF

length: 17
V: TRBV20-1
D: TRBD2
J: TRBJ2-1
size: few
DNA: TGCAGTGCTAGACGACTAGCGGGGGGGCTCTCCTACAATGAGCAGTTCTTC
CDR3: CSARRLAGGLSYNEQFF

length: 15
V: TRBV2
D: .
J: TRBJ2-4
size: many
DNA: TGTGCCAGCACCCCGACGAGACTAGCCAAAAACATTCAGTACTTC
CDR3: CASTPTRLAKNIQYF

length: 18
V: TRBV24-1
D: TRBD2
J: TRBJ2-1
size: few
DNA: TGTGCCACCAGCCGAGCGGGGGGGCCTCGTACAGCTTACAATGAGCAGTTCTTC
CDR3: CATSRAGGPRTAYNEQFF

length: 15
V: TRBV5-1
D: TRBD1
J: TRBJ1-5
size: few
DNA: TGCGCCAGCAGCGAGACAGGGCAATCCAATCAGCCCCAGCATTTT
CDR3: CASSETGQSNQPQHF

length: 16
V: TRBV7-9
D: TRBD1
J: TRBJ2-7
size: few
DNA: TGTGCCAGCAGCTTAGACGAGGGGGCCCTGAGGTACGAGCAGTACTTC
CDR3: CASSLDEGALRYEQYF

length: 15
V: TRBV28
D: .
J: TRBJ2-7
size: .
DNA: TGTGCCAGCATACGTTCTCTAGTAGGACCCTACGAGCAGTACTTC
CDR3: CASIRSLVGPYEQYF

length: 16
V: TRBV11-1
D: TRBD1
J: TRBJ2-7
size: .
DNA: TGTGCCAGCAGCTTAACTATGGGACAGCCCCTCTACGAGCAGTACTTC
CDR3: CASSLTMGQPLYEQYF

length: 14
V: TRBV12-3/TRBV12-4
D: .
J: TRBJ1-2
size: few
DNA: TGTGCCAGCAGTCGCCCCACTCTTTATTATGGCTACACCTTC
CDR3: CASSRPTLYYGYTF

length: 13
V: TRBV6-2/TRBV6-3
D: .
J: TRBJ2-7
size: .
DNA: TGTGCCAGCAGTCAAGACAGATACAATGAGCAGTACTTC
CDR3: CASSQDRYNEQYF

length: 13
V: TRBV7-2
D: .
J: TRBJ2-2
size: few
DNA: TGTGCCAGCAGCCAGAGTCTCACCGGGGAGCTGTTTTTT
CDR3: CASSQSLTGELFF

length: 14
V: TRBV10-3
D: .
J: TRBJ1-2
size: .
DNA: TGTGCCATCAGTGCCGGGGAGAGGGTCTATGGCTACACCTTC
CDR3: CAISAGERVYGYTF

length: 13
V: TRBV10-3
D: .
J: TRBJ1-1
size: once
DNA: TGTGCCATCAGTGAGTCGTCGGGAATTGAAGCTTTCTTT
CDR3: CAISESSGIEAFF

length: 17
V: TRBV28
D: TRBD2
J: TRBJ2-7
size: .
DNA: TGTGCCAGCAGTGCTTCGTTAGGGAGGGGAAGTGTCTACGAGCAGTACTTC
CDR3: CASSASLGRGSVYEQYF

length: 12
V: TRBV15
D: .
J: TRBJ2-5
size: .
DNA: TGTGCCACCAGCAGAGGGCTTGGGCCCCAGTACTTC
CDR3: CATSRGLGPQYF

length: 18
V: TRBV4-3
D: TRBD2
J: TRBJ2-5
size: .
DNA: TGCGCCAGCAGCCTAACTTATCCGGGGGGAACAGCGCAAGAGACCCAGTACTTC
CDR3: CASSLTYPGGTAQETQYF

length: 15
V: TRBV29-1
D: .
J: TRBJ2-4
size: .
DNA: TGCAGCGTTCTTTTATCGGGGGTGGTGAAAAACATTCAGTACTTC
CDR3: CSVLLSGVVKNIQYF

length: 14
V: TRBV6-1
D: .
J: TRBJ2-1
size: .
DNA: TGTGCCAGCACCGGGCCGCAGGAATACAATGAGCAGTTCTTC
CDR3: CASTGPQEYNEQFF

length: 15
V: TRBV20-1
D: .
J: TRBJ2-1
size: .
DNA: TGCAGTGGAACGGGGTGGGGGGGCAAAGACAATGAGCAGTTCTTC
CDR3: CSGTGWGGKDNEQFF

length: 13
V: TRBV12-3/TRBV12-4
D: .
J: TRBJ1-2
size: .
DNA: TGTGCCAGCAGTTCCTACGGACGGTATGGCTACACCTTC
CDR3: CASSSYGRYGYTF

length: 15
V: TRBV2
D: .
J: TRBJ2-3
size: few
DNA: TGTGCCAGCAGTGAATTCGTCTGGGGCACAGATACGCAGTATTTT
CDR3: CASSEFVWGTDTQYF

length: 14
V: TRBV6-1
D: .
J: TRBJ2-7
size: .
DNA: TGTGCCAGCAGAGAGTCCGGGACGTTATACGAGCAGTACTTC
CDR3: CASRESGTLYEQYF

length: 11
V: TRBV29-1
D: .
J: TRBJ2-1
size: .
DNA: TGCAGCGCAAGAAAAAACAATGAGCAGTTCTTC
CDR3: CSARKNNEQFF

length: 13
V: TRBV6-6
D: TRBD1
J: TRBJ1-2
size: .
DNA: TGTGCCGCCTGGCGGACAGGGCGCCTTGGCTACACCTTC
CDR3: CAAWRTGRLGYTF

length: 15
V: TRBV11-3
D: .
J: TRBJ2-5
size: .
DNA: TGTGCCAGCAGCTTAGCTGGGCAGGGACGAGAGACCCAGTACTTC
CDR3: CASSLAGQGRETQYF

length: 13
V: TRBV27
D: .
J: TRBJ2-5
size: .
DNA: TGTGCCAGCAGTGACTTGGGGGAAGAGACCCAGTACTTC
CDR3: CASSDLGEETQYF

length: 15
V: TRBV24-1
D: .
J: TRBJ1-2
size: .
DNA: TGTGCCACCAGTGAGGCAGGGGAAGAAGGTTATGGCTACACCTTC
CDR3: CATSEAGEEGYGYTF

length: 14
V: TRBV27
D: .
J: TRBJ1-2
size: .
DNA: TGTGCCAGCAGCCATAGCAACTCAGAGTATGGCTGCACCTTC
CDR3: CASSHSNSEYGCTF

length: 15
V: TRBV20-1
D: TRBD1
J: TRBJ2-4
size: .
DNA: TGCAGTGCTAGCACCGGGACAGGGGGCTACAATGAGCAGTACTTC
CDR3: CSASTGTGGYNEQYF

length: 16
V: TRBV7-2
D: TRBD1
J: TRBJ1-4
size: .
DNA: TGTGCCAGCAGCTTGTGGGCCAGGGGGCTATCTGAAAAACTGTTTTTT
CDR3: CASSLWARGLSEKLFF

length: 17
V: TRBV6-5
D: TRBD2
J: TRBJ2-3
size: .
DNA: TGTGCCAGCAGTTTCGCCGCTGGAGCGGGGGGGCAAGATACGCAGTATTTT
CDR3: CASSFAAGAGGQDTQYF

length: 14
V: TRBV6-4
D: .
J: TRBJ2-3
size: .
DNA: TGTGCCAGCAGTGTCGAGGGTAAAGGACATACGCAGTATTTT
CDR3: CASSVEGKGHTQYF

length: 15
V: TRBV7-2
D: .
J: TRBJ2-5
size: few
DNA: TGTGCCAGCAGCTTAGCTAACAGGGTGGTGGGGACCCAGTACTTC
CDR3: CASSLANRVVGTQYF

length: 18
V: TRBV5-1
D: TRBD1
J: TRBJ2-1
size: .
DNA: TGCGCCAGCAGCTCACTACCACCAACGGACAGGGGAGACAATGAGCAGTTCTTC
CDR3: CASSSLPPTDRGDNEQFF